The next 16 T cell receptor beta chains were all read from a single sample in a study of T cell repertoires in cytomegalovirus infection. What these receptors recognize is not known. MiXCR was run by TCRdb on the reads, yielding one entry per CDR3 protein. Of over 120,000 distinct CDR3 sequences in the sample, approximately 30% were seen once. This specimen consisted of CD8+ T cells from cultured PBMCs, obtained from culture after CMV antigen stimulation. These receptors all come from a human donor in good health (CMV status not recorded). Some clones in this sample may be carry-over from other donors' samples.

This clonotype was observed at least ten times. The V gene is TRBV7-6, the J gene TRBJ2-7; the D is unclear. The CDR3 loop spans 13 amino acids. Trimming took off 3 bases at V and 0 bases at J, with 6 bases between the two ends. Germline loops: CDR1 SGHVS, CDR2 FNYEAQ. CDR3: CASSFSASYEQYF. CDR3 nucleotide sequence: TGTGCCAGCAGCTTCAGTGCCTCCTACGAGCAGTACTTC.

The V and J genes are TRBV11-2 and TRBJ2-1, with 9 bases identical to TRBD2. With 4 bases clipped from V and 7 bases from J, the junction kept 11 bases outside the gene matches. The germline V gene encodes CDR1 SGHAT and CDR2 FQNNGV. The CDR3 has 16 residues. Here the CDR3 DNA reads TGTGCCAGCAGCTCCCACTCGCGGGGGGGCGGGAATGAGCAGTTCTTC. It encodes CASSSHSRGGGNEQFF. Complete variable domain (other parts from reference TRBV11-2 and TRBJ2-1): EAGVAQSPRYKIIEKRQSVAFWCNPISGHATLYWYQQILGQGPKLLIQFQNNGVVDDSQLPKDRFSAERLKGVDSTLKIQPAKLEDSAVYLCASSSHSRGGGNEQFFGPGTRLTVL.

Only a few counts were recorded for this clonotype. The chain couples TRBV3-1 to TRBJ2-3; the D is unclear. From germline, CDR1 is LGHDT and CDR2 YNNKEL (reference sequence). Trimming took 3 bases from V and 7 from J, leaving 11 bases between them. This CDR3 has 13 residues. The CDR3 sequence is CASSHGSDYTQYF. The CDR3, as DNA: TGTGCCAGCAGCCATGGCTCTGATTATACGCAGTATTTT.

This chain's CDR3 is CASSYSVDPGVDTQYF. CDR3 nucleotide sequence: TGTGCCAGCAGTTACTCGGTGGACCCAGGGGTGGATACGCAGTATTTT. The V gene is TRBV6-5, the J gene TRBJ2-3; a weak D match, TRBD1 (6 bases). Deletions cut 0 bases from V and 6 bases from J, with 16 bases between. CDR3 size: 16 residues. Germline V gives CDR1 MNHEY, CDR2 SVGAGI.

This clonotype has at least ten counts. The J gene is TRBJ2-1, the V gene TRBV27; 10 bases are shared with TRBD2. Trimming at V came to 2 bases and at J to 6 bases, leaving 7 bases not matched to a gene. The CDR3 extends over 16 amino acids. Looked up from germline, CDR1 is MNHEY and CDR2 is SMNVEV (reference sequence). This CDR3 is CASSLVVGLAVNEQFF. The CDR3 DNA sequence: TGTGCCAGCAGTTTAGTTGTTGGACTAGCGGTCAATGAGCAGTTCTTC.

The CDR3 region is CASSRTVGRTGELFF. DNA for the CDR3: TGTGCCAGCAGCCGTACTGTAGGCCGAACCGGGGAGCTGTTTTTT. The chain links TRBV7-2 to TRBJ2-2; D not resolved. V was cut by 5 bases and J by 5 bases, with 15 bases left in between. The V gene's germline CDR1 is SGHTA and CDR2 FQGNSA. CDR3 length equals 15 residues.

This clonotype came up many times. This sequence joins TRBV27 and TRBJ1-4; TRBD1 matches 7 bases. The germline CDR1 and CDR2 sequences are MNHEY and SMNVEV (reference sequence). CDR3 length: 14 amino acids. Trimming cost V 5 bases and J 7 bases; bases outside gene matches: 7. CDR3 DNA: TGTGCCAGCAGTCAACAGGGGTTCAGTGAAAAACTGTTTTTT. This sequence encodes CASSQQGFSEKLFF. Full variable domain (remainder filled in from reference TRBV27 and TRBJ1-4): EAQVTQNPRYLITVTGKKLTVTCSQNMNHEYMSWYRQDPGLGLRQIYYSMNVEVTDKGDVPEGYKVSRKEKRNFPLILESPSPNQTSLYFCASSQQGFSEKLFFGSGTQLSVL.

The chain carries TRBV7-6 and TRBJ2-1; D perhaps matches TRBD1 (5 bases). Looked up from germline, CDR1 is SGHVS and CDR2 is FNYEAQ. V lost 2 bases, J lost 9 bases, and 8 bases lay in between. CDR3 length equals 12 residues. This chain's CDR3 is CASSLLGPEQFF. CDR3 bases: TGTGCCAGCAGCTTATTGGGGCCTGAGCAGTTCTTC.

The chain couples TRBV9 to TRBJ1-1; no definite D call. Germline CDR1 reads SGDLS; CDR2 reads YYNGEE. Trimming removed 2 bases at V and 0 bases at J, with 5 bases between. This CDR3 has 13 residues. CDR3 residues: CASSVELNTEAFF. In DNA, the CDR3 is TGTGCCAGCAGCGTGGAGCTGAACACTGAAGCTTTCTTT.

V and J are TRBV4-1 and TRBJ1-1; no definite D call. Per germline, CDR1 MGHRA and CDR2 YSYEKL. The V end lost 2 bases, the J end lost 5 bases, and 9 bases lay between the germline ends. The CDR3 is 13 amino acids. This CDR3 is CASSQSLGTEAFF. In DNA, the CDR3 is TGCGCCAGCAGCCAATCCTTAGGGACTGAAGCTTTCTTT.

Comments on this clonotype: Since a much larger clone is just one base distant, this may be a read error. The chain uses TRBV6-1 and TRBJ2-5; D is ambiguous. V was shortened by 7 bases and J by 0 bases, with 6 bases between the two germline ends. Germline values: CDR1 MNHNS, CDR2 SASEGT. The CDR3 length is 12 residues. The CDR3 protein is CASISYQETQYF. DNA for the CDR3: TGTGCCAGCATCTCGTACCAAGAGACCCAGTACTTC.

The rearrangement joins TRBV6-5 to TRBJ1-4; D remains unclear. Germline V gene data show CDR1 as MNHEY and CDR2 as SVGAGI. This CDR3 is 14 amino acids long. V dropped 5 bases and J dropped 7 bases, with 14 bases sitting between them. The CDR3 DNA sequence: TGTGCCAGCAGTCTAAACACCCGTCGTGAAAAACTGTTTTTT. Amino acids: CASSLNTRREKLFF.

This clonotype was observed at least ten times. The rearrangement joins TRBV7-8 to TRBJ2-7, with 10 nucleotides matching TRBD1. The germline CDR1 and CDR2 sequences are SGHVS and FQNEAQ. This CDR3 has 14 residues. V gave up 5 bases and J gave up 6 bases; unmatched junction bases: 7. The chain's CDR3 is CASSPGQGFGEQYF. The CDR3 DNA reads TGTGCCAGCAGCCCGGGACAGGGGTTCGGCGAGCAGTACTTC.

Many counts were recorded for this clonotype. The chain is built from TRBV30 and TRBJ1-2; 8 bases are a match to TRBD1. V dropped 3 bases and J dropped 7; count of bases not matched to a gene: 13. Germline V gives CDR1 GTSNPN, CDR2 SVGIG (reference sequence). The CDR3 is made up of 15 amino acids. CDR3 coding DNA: TGTGCCTGGAGCCAAGGACAGGGAACCAGGCGTGGCTACACCTTC. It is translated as CAWSQGQGTRRGYTF.

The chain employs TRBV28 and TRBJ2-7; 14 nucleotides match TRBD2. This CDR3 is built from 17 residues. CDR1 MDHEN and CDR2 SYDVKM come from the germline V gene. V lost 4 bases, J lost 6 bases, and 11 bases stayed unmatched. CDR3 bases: TGTGCCAGCAGTTCCGAGACTAGCGGGGGGGGCTGGGGCGAGCAGTACTTC. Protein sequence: CASSSETSGGGWGEQYF.

The CDR3 region is CASSSVGGELFF. The CDR3 nucleotides are TGTGCCAGCAGCTCAGTGGGCGGGGAGCTGTTTTTT. V and J are TRBV11-3 and TRBJ2-2; no clear D. CDR3 length: 12 residues. V was clipped by 4 bases and J by 7 bases, with 7 bases between them. CDR1 and CDR2 from the germline V gene are SGHNT and YENEEA. The full variable domain, completed using reference TRBV11-3 and TRBJ2-2, is EAGVVQSPRYKIIEKKQPVAFWCNPISGHNTLYWYLQNLGQGPELLIRYENEEAVDDSQLPKDRFSAERLKGVDSTLKIQPAELGDSAVYLCASSSVGGELFFGEGSRLTVL.